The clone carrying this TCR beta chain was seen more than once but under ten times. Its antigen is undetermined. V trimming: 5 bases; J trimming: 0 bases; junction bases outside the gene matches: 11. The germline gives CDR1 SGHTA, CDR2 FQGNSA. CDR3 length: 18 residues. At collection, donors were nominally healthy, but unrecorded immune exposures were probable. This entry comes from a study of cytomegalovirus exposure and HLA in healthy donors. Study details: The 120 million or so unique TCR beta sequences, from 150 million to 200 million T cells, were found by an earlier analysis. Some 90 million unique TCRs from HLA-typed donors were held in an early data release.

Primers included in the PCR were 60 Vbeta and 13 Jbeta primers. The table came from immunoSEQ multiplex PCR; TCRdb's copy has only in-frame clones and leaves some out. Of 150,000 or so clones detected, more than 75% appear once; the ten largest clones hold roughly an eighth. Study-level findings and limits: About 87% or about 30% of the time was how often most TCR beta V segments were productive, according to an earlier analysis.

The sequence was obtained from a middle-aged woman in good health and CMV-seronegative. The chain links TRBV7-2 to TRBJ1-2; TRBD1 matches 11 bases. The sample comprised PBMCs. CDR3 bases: TGTGCCAGCAGCATCACCGGGACAGGGGGTCTGGCTAACTATGGCTACACCTTC. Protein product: CASSITGTGGLANYGYTF.